This passage covers 25 T cell receptor beta chains from one sample sequenced in a study of T cells in Graves' hyperthyroidism and ophthalmopathy. Researchers amplified the TCR beta CDR3 regions from RNA transcripts. The study used the HTBI primer set for a first-round RT-PCR of the TCR CDR3. Using its own MiXCR run on the multiplex PCR reads, TCRdb lists one record per CDR3 protein. The sample consists of under 650,000 distinct CDR3 sequences, around 15% of them appearing once. Sequencing was performed on blood. These TCRs come from a woman aged 25 to 45 with Graves' hyperthyroidism.

In this sample, this clonotype turned up a few times. The chain links TRBV6-2 or TRBV6-3 to TRBJ2-1; 8 positions agree with TRBD2. This CDR3 is built from 14 residues. The J segment lost 9 bases and the V segment lost 8 bases, leaving 12 bases of the junction unmatched. CDR1 is MNHEY and CDR2 is SVGEGT in the germline V gene. The CDR3 nucleotides read TGTGCCAGCTGGGGTAGCGGGAAGTTATTTGAGCAGTTCTTC. This translates into CASWGSGKLFEQFF.

The table lists this clonotype with many counts. The chain joins TRBV24-1 to TRBJ2-3; no clear D gene. The CDR3 has 15 residues. V was clipped by 9 bases and J by 2 bases, with 17 bases between them. CDR1 is KGHDR, CDR2 SFDVKD, per germline. CDR3 residues: CATRPGQDPTDTQYF. The CDR3 region has the DNA TGTGCCACCCGCCCTGGGCAAGATCCCACAGATACGCAGTATTTT.

Only a few counts were recorded for this clonotype. This chain links TRBV19 with TRBJ1-1; maybe TRBD1 (6 bases). This CDR3 comprises 15 residues. The V end lost 7 bases, the J end lost 0 bases, and 15 bases lay between the germline ends. The germline gives CDR1 LNHDA, CDR2 SQIVND (reference sequence). CDR3 DNA sequence: TGTGCCAGTAAACCCGGACAGCACATGAACACTGAAGCTTTCTTT. Its translation: CASKPGQHMNTEAFF.

This clonotype was counted ten times or more. The chain employs TRBV12-3 or TRBV12-4 and TRBJ2-7; 8 nucleotides align to TRBD2. The CDR3 has 16 residues. With V trimmed by 3 bases and J by 4 bases, 11 bases remained unmatched. The CDR3 is CASSFDPVAGSYEQYF. The CDR3 bases are TGTGCCAGCAGTTTCGATCCGGTAGCGGGGTCATACGAGCAGTACTTC.

This clonotype was observed a handful of times. The CDR3 spells CASSQDPANEQFF. The CDR3 DNA is TGTGCCAGCAGCCAAGACCCGGCCAATGAGCAGTTCTTC. The rearrangement uses TRBV14 and TRBJ2-1; D is undetermined. In germline, CDR1 is SGHDN, CDR2 FVKESK. V was pared by 0 bases and J by 6 bases, with 6 bases between. The CDR3 length is 13 residues.

This clonotype appeared many times. The rearrangement uses TRBV5-1 and TRBJ2-6; D uncertain. Trimming pared 5 bases from V and 4 bases from J, leaving 16 bases between. Germline V CDR1 and CDR2: SGHRS, YFSETQ. This CDR3 region has 16 residues. CDR3 nucleotides: TGCGCCAGCAGTCCCAGCGCAGTAACAGGGGCCAACGTCCTGACTTTC. Translating gives CASSPSAVTGANVLTF.

This clonotype was counted between two and nine times. V usage is TRBV19 and J usage is TRBJ2-7; 8 nucleotides agree with TRBD2. There are 14 residues in the CDR3. Germline V gene lookup returns CDR1 LNHDA and CDR2 SQIVND (reference sequence). V shed 3 bases, J shed 2 bases, and the junction held 3 bases outside the gene matches. The CDR3, as DNA: TGTGCCAGTAGTATTACTAGCGGCCCCTACGAGCAGTACTTC. Translation: CASSITSGPYEQYF.

There are many counts of this clonotype. This sequence joins TRBV6-2 or TRBV6-3 and TRBJ2-1; 11 bases align to TRBD2. The CDR3 loop spans 16 amino acids. Germline V gives CDR1 MNHEY, CDR2 SVGEGT. V was pared by 5 bases and J by 7 bases, with 10 bases of the junction left unmatched. The CDR3 reads CASSTIFSGRANEQFF. In DNA form, the CDR3 reads TGTGCCAGCAGTACCATCTTTAGCGGGAGGGCGAATGAGCAGTTCTTC.

In its sample, this clonotype was seen a few times. The V gene is TRBV27, the J gene TRBJ1-2; the D gene is possibly TRBD1 (5 bases). Germline V CDR1 and CDR2: MNHEY, SMNVEV (reference sequence). The length of the CDR3 is 15 residues. V gave up 0 bases and J gave up 0 bases, with 8 bases separating them. DNA for the CDR3: TGTGCCAGCAGTTTATCCGGGGCCGCTAACTATGGCTACACCTTC. It encodes CASSLSGAANYGYTF.

There are many counts of this clonotype. V is TRBV7-2 and J is TRBJ2-7, with D unclear. Germline V lookup: CDR1 SGHTA, CDR2 FQGNSA. The CDR3 is 13 residues long. Trimming left V 3 bases short and J 1 base short, with 7 bases between. The CDR3 sequence is CASSFAESYEQYF. The DNA of the CDR3 is TGTGCCAGCAGCTTCGCAGAATCCTACGAGCAGTACTTC.

This clonotype was observed at least ten times. The chain carries TRBV3-1 and TRBJ1-2; 10 bases match TRBD1. Germline values: CDR1 LGHDT, CDR2 YNNKEL (reference sequence). This CDR3 spans 16 amino acids. V lost 4 bases, J lost 8 bases, and 13 bases stayed unmatched. The CDR3 DNA follows: TGTGCCAGCAGCCCCCGGACAGGGGGTATGCTACGGGGCTACACCTTC. It specifies CASSPRTGGMLRGYTF.

Turning to this clonotype: This sequence may be a read error, since a much larger clone differs from it by one base. The V gene is TRBV10-3, the J gene TRBJ2-7; 11 nucleotides line up with TRBD1. The CDR3 runs 17 residues. From germline, CDR1 is ENHRY and CDR2 SYGVKD. The CDR3, as DNA: TGTGCCATCAGGGAGTCGGGTATTGGGACAGGGGGATACGAGCAGTACTTC. This sequence encodes CAIRESGIGTGGYEQYF.

In its sample, this clonotype was seen many times. The chain employs TRBV24-1 and TRBJ2-3; D remains unclear. V lost 6 bases and J 2 bases, leaving 11 bases between the germline ends. The germline CDR1 and CDR2 sequences are KGHDR and SFDVKD. The length of the CDR3 is 14 residues. The CDR3 loop reads CATSLSHPTDTQYF. As DNA, the CDR3 is TGTGCCACCAGTCTATCCCACCCCACAGATACGCAGTATTTT.

The chain has TRBV4-1 and TRBJ1-1, with 7 bases fitting TRBD1. After removal of 4 bases from V and 0 bases from J, the junction contained 5 bases not matched to a gene. Germline V gene data show CDR1 as MGHRA and CDR2 as YSYEKL. CDR3 length equals 15 residues. The CDR3 coding sequence is TGCGCCAGCAGCCGATGGGACAGCGTGAACACTGAAGCTTTCTTT. It is translated as CASSRWDSVNTEAFF.

This clonotype was observed at least ten times. The chain couples TRBV2 to TRBJ1-1; 10 bases fit TRBD1. The CDR3 is made up of 12 amino acids. With 10 bases clipped from V and 10 bases from J, the junction kept 9 bases outside the gene matches. Germline V gives CDR1 SNHLY, CDR2 FYNNEI. Here the CDR3 DNA reads TGTGCCAATCGGGACAGGGGTTTGTCAGCTTTCTTT. Translation gives CANRDRGLSAFF.

The chain combines TRBV9 with TRBJ2-1, with 9 bases lining up with TRBD2. This CDR3 is 19 amino acids long. Germline V lookup: CDR1 SGDLS, CDR2 YYNGEE. J gave up 2 bases and V 3 bases, and 15 bases lay outside the gene matches. The CDR3 loop reads CASSDPVPGSGRAYNEQFF. As DNA, the CDR3 is TGTGCCAGCAGCGACCCCGTCCCCGGTAGCGGGAGAGCCTACAATGAGCAGTTCTTC. Based on the CDR3 plus reference TRBV9 and TRBJ2-1, the full variable domain is DSGVTQTPKHLITATGQRVTLRCSPRSGDLSVYWYQQSLDQGLQFLIQYYNGEERAKGNILERFSAQQFPDLHSELNLSSLELGDSALYFCASSDPVPGSGRAYNEQFFGPGTRLTVL.

This clonotype appeared a few times. This chain links TRBV20-1 with TRBJ2-7; 14 bases agree with TRBD2. Germline V gives CDR1 DFQATT, CDR2 SNEGSKA (reference sequence). The CDR3 runs 16 residues. Trimming removed 8 bases from V and 0 bases from J; junction bases left unmatched: 9. The CDR3 is CSPRTSGRPNSYEQYF. CDR3 sequence (DNA): TGCAGTCCGAGGACTAGCGGGAGGCCAAACTCCTACGAGCAGTACTTC.

V is TRBV20-1 and J is TRBJ1-2, with D perhaps TRBD1 (6 bases). This CDR3 is 10 amino acids long. The V end was cut by 6 bases, the J end by 6 bases, with 8 bases between. Germline V lookup: CDR1 DFQATT, CDR2 SNEGSKA (reference sequence). The CDR3 loop reads CSARTDGYTF. The CDR3 DNA sequence: TGCAGTGCCCGGACAGATGGCTACACCTTC.

This rearrangement joins TRBV3-1 to TRBJ2-5; the D is unclear. The CDR3 covers 13 residues. V lost 1 base and J 5 bases, leaving 8 bases between the germline ends. The V gene's germline CDR1 is LGHDT and CDR2 YNNKEL (reference sequence). The chain's CDR3 is CASSQVEGETQYF. CDR3 DNA sequence: TGTGCCAGCAGCCAAGTTGAAGGGGAGACCCAGTACTTC.

This clonotype was counted a few times. The chain carries TRBV29-1 and TRBJ2-3, with a weak D call TRBD1 (6 bases). Germline values: CDR1 SQVTM, CDR2 ANQGSEA. V was cut by 6 bases and J by 2 bases, with 12 bases left in between. The CDR3 contains 13 residues. CDR3: CSVDSATTDTQYF. The CDR3 DNA is TGCAGCGTGGACAGCGCAACCACAGATACGCAGTATTTT.

V and J are TRBV19 and TRBJ2-7; D ambiguous. V was trimmed by 3 bases and J by 0 bases, leaving 12 bases between them. Germline loops: CDR1 LNHDA, CDR2 SQIVND (reference sequence). The CDR3 contains 15 residues. CDR3 loop: CASSISFGGSYEQYF. For the CDR3, the DNA is TGTGCCAGTAGTATTTCTTTCGGCGGCTCCTACGAGCAGTACTTC.

V and J are TRBV28 and TRBJ1-5; D unclear. The CDR3 runs to 13 residues. The germline V and J ends were trimmed by 10 bases and 9 bases, with 19 bases remaining between them. CDR1 MDHEN and CDR2 SYDVKM come from the germline V gene. CDR3 loop: CAKQSAGSWPQHF. As DNA, the CDR3 is TGTGCCAAACAATCCGCAGGTTCATGGCCCCAGCATTTT.

V is TRBV30 and J is TRBJ1-6, with TRBD1 as a possible D gene (6 bases). V dropped 2 bases and J dropped 9 bases, with 14 bases sitting between them. This CDR3 spans 14 amino acids. Germline-derived CDR1 and CDR2 are GTSNPN and SVGIG (reference sequence). The CDR3 nucleotides read TGTGCCTGGAGTAAAGCGGCCAGGGGTTCACCCCTCCACTTT. Protein: CAWSKAARGSPLHF.

This clonotype has a handful of counts. The rearrangement uses TRBV19 and TRBJ2-1; D gene unclear. Germline values: CDR1 LNHDA, CDR2 SQIVND (reference sequence). Trimming shortened V by 3 bases and J by 4 bases, and 7 bases separated the two germline ends. The CDR3 is 13 residues long. CDR3 DNA: TGTGCCAGTAGTATCACGGCATACAATGAGCAGTTCTTC. The encoded protein is CASSITAYNEQFF.

In its sample, this clonotype was seen many times. This rearrangement joins TRBV12-3 or TRBV12-4 to TRBJ2-7; TRBD2 aligns across 9 bases. The CDR3 consists of 14 residues. With 3 bases clipped from V and 5 bases from J, the junction kept 5 bases outside the gene matches. CDR3 residues: CASSFSGSYHEQYF. The CDR3 DNA reads as TGTGCCAGCAGTTTTAGCGGGAGTTACCACGAGCAGTACTTC.